This TCR beta chain emerged from a study of identical twins. With 4 bases removed from V and 2 bases from J, the gap between germline ends came to 12 bases. Germline CDR1 and CDR2: SGHAT and FQNNGV. The CDR3 is 14 residues long. TCRdb re-called the 5' RACE reads through MiXCR, storing one row per CDR3 protein. Counted here are roughly 720,000 distinct CDR3 sequences, 15% to 20% occurring once; the ten biggest clones make up around 13%. The sample was also reused in another study, on T cells expressing NK-cell markers. That report adds: It was sorted CD3+CD56-NKG2C+, CD3+CD56+NKG2C- and CD3+CD56+NKG2C+ T cells that provided the TCR beta repertoires.

Sequencing input: PBMCs. The chain uses TRBV11-2 and TRBJ2-7, with D hard to call. The TCR sequence derives from a woman between 18 and 29 years old in good health. CDR3 sequence (DNA): TGTGCCAGCAGCTCTCCCTTTAGCCCCTACGAGCAGTACTTC. Encoded protein: CASSSPFSPYEQYF.